This T cell receptor beta chain was recorded in a study of blood T cell repertoires in COVID-19 (dated by TCRdb to about 2020). About the investigation overall: Samples from collaborators originated in the United States, Italy and Spain and spanned both the acute and convalescent phases of COVID-19. The prospective study material was composed of cDNA or gDNA derived from T cells, B-cell-depleted T cells, or PBMCs. The dataset comprised deeply sampled blood TCRbeta repertoires from subjects exposed to, actively infected with, or recovered from COVID-19. The repertoires were released in a freely available public database intended as a resource for research on the immune response to SARS-CoV-2. The samples were drawn from two sources: the first 160 participants of the ongoing ImmuneRACE study, and fewer than 1,500 subjects contributed by 6 global collaborators. Nearly every sample came with metadata listing a de-identified subject ID, COVID-19 status, age in years and sex. HLA class I and class II types, where available, came from metadata supplied by the sample provider rather than from assay-based typing.

Inclusive of the bounding cysteine and phenylalanine, the CDR3 is 15 residues long. The retained sequence is limited to the CDR3, 45 bases, with the frame set at the first base. Taken from the germline V gene, the CDR1 and CDR2 loops are LGHNA and YSLEER. V loses 5 bases at its end and J loses 8 bases; junction bases beyond the gene matches: 7. Turning to this clone: Its target antigen remains unknown. Nothing much larger sits one base from this clone, and base qualities are not available.

Each collaborating institution followed its own protocols to collect whole blood in K2EDTA tubes. For TCRbeta analysis, collaborators shipped samples in one of three forms: frozen whole blood, isolated PBMCs, or DNA extracted from either of those sample types. TCRbeta CDR3 regions were amplified from genomic DNA using the immunoSEQ Assay, a bias-controlled multiplex PCR. On the study's bioinformatics: The number of nucleated cells in each sample was estimated by amplification of reference gene primers within the assay. To quantify the absolute abundance of each unique TCRbeta CDR3 rearrangement, sequence reads were collapsed and filtered. For each sample, productive Simpson clonality was calculated by taking the square root of Simpson's diversity index across productive rearrangements. Imported from immuneACCESS, the table was reduced by TCRdb to in-frame sequences with V and J called. These copies leave out some clones; in studies compared against another copy, an unresolved V gene accounts for under half, and the cause of the remainder is not known. The D gene and trimming were derived from the DNA, and the V and J assignments and clone size from that table. Recorded for this sample are tens of thousands of clones; over 70% of them occurred a single time. 11% of the sample rests with the top ten.

Points the paper makes about the study in general: The amount of clinical and demographic metadata varied by source and participant and was provided uncurated.

The sequence joins TRBV4-3 to TRBJ2-1, and 12 bases in between align with TRBD2. The TCR originated in a middle-aged man with acute or convalescent COVID-19. Sequenced input: peripheral blood. The DNA sequence is given as TGCGCCAGCAGCTCGAGACTAGCGGGAGCAGATGAGCAGTTCTTC. The resulting protein is CASSSRLAGADEQFF.